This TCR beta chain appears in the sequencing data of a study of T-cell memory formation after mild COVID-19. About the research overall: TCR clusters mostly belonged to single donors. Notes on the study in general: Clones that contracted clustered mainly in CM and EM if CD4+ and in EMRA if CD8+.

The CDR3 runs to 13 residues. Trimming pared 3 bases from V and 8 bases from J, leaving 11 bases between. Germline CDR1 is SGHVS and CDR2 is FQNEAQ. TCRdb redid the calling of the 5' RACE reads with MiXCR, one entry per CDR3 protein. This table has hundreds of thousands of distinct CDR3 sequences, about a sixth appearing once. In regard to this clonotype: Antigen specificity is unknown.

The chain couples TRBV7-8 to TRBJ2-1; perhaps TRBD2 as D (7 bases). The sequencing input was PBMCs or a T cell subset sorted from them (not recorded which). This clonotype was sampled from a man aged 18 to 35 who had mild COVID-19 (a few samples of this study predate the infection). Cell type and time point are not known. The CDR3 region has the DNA TGTGCCAGCAGCTTGGTGGGGGGGCATGAGCAGTTCTTC. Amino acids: CASSLVGGHEQFF.